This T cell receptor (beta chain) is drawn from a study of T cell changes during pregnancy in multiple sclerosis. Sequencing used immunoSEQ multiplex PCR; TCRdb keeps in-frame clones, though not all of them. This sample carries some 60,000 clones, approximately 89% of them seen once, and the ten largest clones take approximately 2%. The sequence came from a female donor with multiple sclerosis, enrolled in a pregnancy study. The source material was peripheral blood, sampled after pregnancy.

The CDR3 spells CASSAQGYEQYF. CDR3 DNA: TGCGCCAGCAGCGCCCAGGGCTACGAGCAGTACTTC. The rearrangement joins TRBV5-1 to TRBJ2-7, with a possible D match to TRBD1 (5 bases). Between the trimmed V and J ends, which lost 4 bases and 3 bases, there was a span of 8 bases. Germline CDR1 SGHRS, CDR2 YFSETQ. The CDR3 contains 12 residues. The full variable domain, its missing parts supplied by reference TRBV5-1 and TRBJ2-7, is KAGVTQTPRYLIKTRGQQVTLSCSPISGHRSVSWYQQTPGQGLQFLFEYFSETQRNKGNFPGRFSGRQFSNSRSEMNVSTLELGDSALYLCASSAQGYEQYFGPGTRLTVT.